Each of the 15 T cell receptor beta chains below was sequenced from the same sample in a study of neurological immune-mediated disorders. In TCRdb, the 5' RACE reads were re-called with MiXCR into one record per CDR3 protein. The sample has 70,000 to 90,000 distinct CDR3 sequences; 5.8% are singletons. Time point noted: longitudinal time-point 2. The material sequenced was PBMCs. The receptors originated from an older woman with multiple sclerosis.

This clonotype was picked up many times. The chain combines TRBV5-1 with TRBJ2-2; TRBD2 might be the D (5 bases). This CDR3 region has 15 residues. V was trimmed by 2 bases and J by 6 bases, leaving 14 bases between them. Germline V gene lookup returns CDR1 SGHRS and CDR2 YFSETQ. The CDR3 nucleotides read TGCGCCAGCAGCTTACCGGGAACGGGGTCCGGGGAGCTGTTTTTT. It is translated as CASSLPGTGSGELFF.

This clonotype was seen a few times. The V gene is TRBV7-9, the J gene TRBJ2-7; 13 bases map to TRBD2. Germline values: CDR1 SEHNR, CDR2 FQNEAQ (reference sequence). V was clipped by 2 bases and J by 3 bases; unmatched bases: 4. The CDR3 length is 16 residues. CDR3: CASSLTRLAGGYEQYF. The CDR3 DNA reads TGTGCCAGCAGCTTAACAAGACTAGCGGGGGGCTACGAGCAGTACTTC.

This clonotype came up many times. DNA of the CDR3: TGCAGTGCTAGAGGGGAGGGCCCGGGCAATCAGCCCCAGCATTTT. It yields the protein CSARGEGPGNQPQHF. This rearrangement joins TRBV20-1 to TRBJ1-5, with D unresolved. The CDR3 totals 15 residues. Trimming cost V 1 base and J 2 bases, with 12 bases left between them. Looked up from germline, CDR1 is DFQATT and CDR2 is SNEGSKA (reference sequence).

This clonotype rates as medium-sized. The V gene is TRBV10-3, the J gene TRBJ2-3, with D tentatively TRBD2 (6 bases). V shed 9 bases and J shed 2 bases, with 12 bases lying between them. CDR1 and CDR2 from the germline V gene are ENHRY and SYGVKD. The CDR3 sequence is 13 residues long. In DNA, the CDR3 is TGTGCCATAAGGGACTTACACACAGATACGCAGTATTTT. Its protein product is CAIRDLHTDTQYF.

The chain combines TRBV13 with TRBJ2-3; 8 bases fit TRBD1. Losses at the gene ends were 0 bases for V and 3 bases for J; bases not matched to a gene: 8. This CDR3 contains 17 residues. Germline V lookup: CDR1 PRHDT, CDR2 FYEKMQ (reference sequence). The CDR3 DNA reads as TGTGCCAGCAGCTTAGGAGGACAGGGTGTTGTTACAGATACGCAGTATTTT. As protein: CASSLGGQGVVTDTQYF.

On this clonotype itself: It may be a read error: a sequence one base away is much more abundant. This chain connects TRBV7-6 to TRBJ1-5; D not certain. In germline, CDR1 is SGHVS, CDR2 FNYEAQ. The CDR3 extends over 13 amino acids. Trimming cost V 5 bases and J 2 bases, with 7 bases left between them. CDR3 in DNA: TGTGCCAGCAGCATAGATGGCAATCAGCCCCAGCATTTT. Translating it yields CASSIDGNQPQHF. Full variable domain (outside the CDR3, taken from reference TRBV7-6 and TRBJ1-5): GAGVSQSPRYKVTKRGQDVALRCDPISGHVSLYWYRQALGQGPEFLTYFNYEAQQDKSGLPNDRFSAERPEGSISTLTIQRTEQRDSAMYRCASSIDGNQPQHFGDGTRLSIL.

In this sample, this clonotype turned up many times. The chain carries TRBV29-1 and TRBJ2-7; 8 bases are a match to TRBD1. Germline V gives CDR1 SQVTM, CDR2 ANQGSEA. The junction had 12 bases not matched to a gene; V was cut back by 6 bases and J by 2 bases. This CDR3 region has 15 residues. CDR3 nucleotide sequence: TGCAGCGTCGCGTACCGGGACAGGATACCCTACGAGCAGTACTTC. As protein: CSVAYRDRIPYEQYF.

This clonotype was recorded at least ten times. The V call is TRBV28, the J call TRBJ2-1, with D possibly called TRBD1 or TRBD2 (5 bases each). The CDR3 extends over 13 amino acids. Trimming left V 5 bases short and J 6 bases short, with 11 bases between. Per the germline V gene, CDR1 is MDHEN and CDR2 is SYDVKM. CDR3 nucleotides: TGTGCCAGCAGTCGGGGTGGGGGCAATGAGCAGTTCTTC. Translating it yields CASSRGGGNEQFF. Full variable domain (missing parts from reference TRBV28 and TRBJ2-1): DVKVTQSSRYLVKRTGEKVFLECVQDMDHENMFWYRQDPGLGLRLIYFSYDVKMKEKGDIPEGYSVSREKKERFSLILESASTNQTSMYLCASSRGGGNEQFFGPGTRLTVL.

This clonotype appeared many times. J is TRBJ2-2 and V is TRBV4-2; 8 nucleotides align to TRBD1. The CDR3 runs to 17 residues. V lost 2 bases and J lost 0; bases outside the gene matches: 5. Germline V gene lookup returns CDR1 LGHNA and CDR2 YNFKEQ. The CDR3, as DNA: TGTGCCAGCAGCCAACCGTTGGGACAGGCGAACACCGGGGAGCTGTTTTTT. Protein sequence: CASSQPLGQANTGELFF.

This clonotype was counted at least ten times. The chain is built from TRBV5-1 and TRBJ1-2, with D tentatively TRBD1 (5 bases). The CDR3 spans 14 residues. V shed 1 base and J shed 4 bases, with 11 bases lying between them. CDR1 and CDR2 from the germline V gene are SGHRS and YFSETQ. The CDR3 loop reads CASSLSQGGYGYTF. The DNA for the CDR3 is TGCGCCAGCAGCTTGAGCCAGGGTGGCTATGGCTACACCTTC. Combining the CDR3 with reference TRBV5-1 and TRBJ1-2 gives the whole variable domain KAGVTQTPRYLIKTRGQQVTLSCSPISGHRSVSWYQQTPGQGLQFLFEYFSETQRNKGNFPGRFSGRQFSNSRSEMNVSTLELGDSALYLCASSLSQGGYGYTFGSGTRLTVV.

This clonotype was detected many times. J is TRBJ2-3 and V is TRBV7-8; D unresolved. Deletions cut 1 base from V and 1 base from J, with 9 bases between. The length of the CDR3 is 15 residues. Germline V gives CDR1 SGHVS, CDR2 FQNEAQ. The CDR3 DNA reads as TGTGCCAGCAGCTTAGTACGATTAGGCACAGATACGCAGTATTTT. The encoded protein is CASSLVRLGTDTQYF.

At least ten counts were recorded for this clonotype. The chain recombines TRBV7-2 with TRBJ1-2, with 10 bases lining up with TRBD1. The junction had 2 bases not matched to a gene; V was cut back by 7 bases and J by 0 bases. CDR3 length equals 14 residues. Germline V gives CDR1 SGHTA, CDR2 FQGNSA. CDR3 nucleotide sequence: TGTGCCAGCACCGGGACAGGGGCTAACTATGGCTACACCTTC. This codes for CASTGTGANYGYTF. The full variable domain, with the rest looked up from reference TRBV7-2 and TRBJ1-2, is GAGVSQSPSNKVTEKGKDVELRCDPISGHTALYWYRQSLGQGLEFLIYFQGNSAPDKSGLPSDRFSAERTGGSVSTLTIQRTQQEDSAVYLCASTGTGANYGYTFGSGTRLTVV.

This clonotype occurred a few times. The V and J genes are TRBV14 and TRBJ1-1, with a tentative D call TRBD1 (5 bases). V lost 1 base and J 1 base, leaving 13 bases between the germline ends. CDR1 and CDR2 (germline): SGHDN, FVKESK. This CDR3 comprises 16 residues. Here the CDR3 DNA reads TGTGCCAGCAGCCAAGTGGCAGGGTGGGGGAACACTGAAGCTTTCTTT. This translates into CASSQVAGWGNTEAFF.

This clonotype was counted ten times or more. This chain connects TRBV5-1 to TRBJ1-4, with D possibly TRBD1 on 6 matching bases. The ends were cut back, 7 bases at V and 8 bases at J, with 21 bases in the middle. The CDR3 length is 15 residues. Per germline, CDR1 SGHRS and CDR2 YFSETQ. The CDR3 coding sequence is TGCGCCAGCGGGCCGGGACACACTTTCGGGGAAAAACTGTTTTTT. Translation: CASGPGHTFGEKLFF.

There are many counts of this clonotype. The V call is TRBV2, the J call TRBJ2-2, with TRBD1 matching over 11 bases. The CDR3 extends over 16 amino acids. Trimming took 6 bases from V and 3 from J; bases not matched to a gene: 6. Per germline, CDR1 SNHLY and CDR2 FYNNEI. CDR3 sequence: CASRAGTGGYTGELFF. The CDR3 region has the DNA TGTGCCAGCAGGGCCGGGACAGGGGGTTACACCGGGGAGCTGTTTTTT.